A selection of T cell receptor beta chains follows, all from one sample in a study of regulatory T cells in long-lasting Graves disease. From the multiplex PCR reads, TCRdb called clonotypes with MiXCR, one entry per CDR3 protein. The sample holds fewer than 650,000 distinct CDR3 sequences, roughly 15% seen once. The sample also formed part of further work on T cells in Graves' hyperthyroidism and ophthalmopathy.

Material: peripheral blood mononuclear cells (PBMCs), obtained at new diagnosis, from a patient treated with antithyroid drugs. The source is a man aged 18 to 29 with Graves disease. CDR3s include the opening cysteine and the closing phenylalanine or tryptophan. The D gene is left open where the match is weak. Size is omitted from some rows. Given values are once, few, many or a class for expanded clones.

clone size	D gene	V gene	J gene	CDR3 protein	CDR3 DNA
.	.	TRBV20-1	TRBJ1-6	CSAGGGGYNSPLHF	TGCAGTGCTGGGGGTGGAGGTTACAATTCACCCCTCCACTTT
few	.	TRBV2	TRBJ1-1	CASERQPDTEAFF	TGTGCCAGTGAGCGCCAGCCGGACACTGAAGCTTTCTTT
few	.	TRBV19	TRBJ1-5	CASRTGHTTNQPQHF	TGTGCCAGTAGGACGGGACATACGACCAATCAGCCCCAGCATTTT
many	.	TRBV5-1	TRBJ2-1	CASSDQQGEAYNEQFF	TGCGCCAGCAGCGACCAACAGGGTGAGGCCTACAATGAGCAGTTCTTC
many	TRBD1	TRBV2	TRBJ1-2	CASSEGTGNYGYTF	TGTGCCAGCAGTGAAGGGACAGGCAACTATGGCTACACCTTC
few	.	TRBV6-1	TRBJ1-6	CASSESAGRSYNSPLHF	TGTGCCAGCAGTGAATCGGCAGGGCGTTCCTATAATTCACCCCTCCACTTT
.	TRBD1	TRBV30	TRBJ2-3	CAWVDRGRDYTDTQYF	TGTGCCTGGGTGGACAGGGGCCGAGACTACACAGATACGCAGTATTTT
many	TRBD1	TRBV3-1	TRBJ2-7	CASSPTRQGAEQYF	TGTGCCAGCAGCCCGACCCGACAGGGTGCCGAGCAGTACTTC
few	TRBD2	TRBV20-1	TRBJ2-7	CSAREPSGSYEQYF	TGCAGTGCTAGAGAGCCTAGCGGGAGCTACGAGCAGTACTTC
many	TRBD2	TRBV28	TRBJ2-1	CASSLSSGRVNEQFF	TGTGCCAGCAGTTTGTCCAGCGGGAGAGTGAATGAGCAGTTCTTC
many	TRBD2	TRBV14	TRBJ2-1	CASSRRLAGGLSEQFF	TGTGCCAGCAGCCGAAGACTAGCGGGAGGCCTCAGTGAGCAGTTCTTC
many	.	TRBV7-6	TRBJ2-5	CASSLAVETQYF	TGTGCCAGCAGCTTAGCCGTAGAGACCCAGTACTTC
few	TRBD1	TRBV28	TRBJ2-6	CASRPFRGIDSGANVLTF	TGTGCCAGCAGACCCTTCAGGGGGATAGACTCTGGGGCCAACGTCCTGACTTTC
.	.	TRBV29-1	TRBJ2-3	CSVEVSDLFPGTDTQYF	TGCAGCGTTGAAGTTTCCGACCTTTTTCCTGGCACAGATACGCAGTATTTT
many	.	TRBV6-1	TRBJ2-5	CASSLLSTGETQYF	TGTGCCAGCAGCCTACTGTCGACGGGGGAGACCCAGTACTTC
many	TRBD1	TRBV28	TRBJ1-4	CASCRDSNEKLFF	TGTGCCAGCTGCCGGGACAGTAATGAAAAACTGTTTTTT
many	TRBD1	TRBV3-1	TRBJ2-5	CASSQGTGSVETQYF	TGTGCCAGCAGCCAGGGGACAGGGTCGGTAGAGACCCAGTACTTC
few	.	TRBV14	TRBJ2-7	CASSQIGQSYEQYF	TGTGCCAGCAGCCAGATCGGACAGAGCTACGAGCAGTACTTC
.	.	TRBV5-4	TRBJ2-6	CASSLGTDSGTNVLTF	TGTGCCAGCAGCTTGGGGACAGACTCTGGGACCAACGTCCTGACTTTC
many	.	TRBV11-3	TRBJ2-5	CASSSRDGQETQYF	TGTGCCAGCAGCTCCCGGGACGGCCAAGAGACCCAGTACTTC
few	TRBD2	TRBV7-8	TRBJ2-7	CASSLMRPGGRVYEQYF	TGTGCCAGCAGCTTAATGCGTCCGGGCGGGAGAGTCTACGAGCAGTACTTC
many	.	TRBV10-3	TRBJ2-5	CAISSSCPEEETQYF	TGTGCCATCAGTTCTTCGTGCCCAGAAGAAGAGACCCAGTACTTC
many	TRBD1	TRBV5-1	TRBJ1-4	CASSWSPTGPNEKLFF	TGCGCCAGCAGCTGGTCCCCGACAGGGCCAAATGAAAAACTGTTTTTT